The text below deals with one TCR beta chain. Sequencing was performed with immunoSEQ multiplex PCR; in TCRdb, only in-frame clones are kept and a portion is missing. This sample has tens of thousands of clones, with about four fifths found just once. The sample comes from a study of blood T cell repertoires in COVID-19. Study-level background: Samples representing acute and convalescent COVID-19 were sourced from the United States, Italy and Spain.

The germline gives CDR1 SGHRS, CDR2 YFSETQ. V lost 4 bases, J lost 5 bases, and 10 bases stayed unmatched. This CDR3 spans 15 amino acids. The sequence derives from a man aged 65-85 years with acute or convalescent COVID-19. V is TRBV5-1 and J is TRBJ2-5; 8 bases align to TRBD2. The sequenced sample consisted of peripheral blood. The DNA of the CDR3 is TGCGCCAGCAGCCCGGCCGGGACTAGTGTGGAGACCCAGTACTTC. Translation: CASSPAGTSVETQYF.